Listed below are T cell receptor beta chains from one sample, sequenced in a study of a mutant IDH1 vaccine in newly diagnosed glioma. This table comes from immunoSEQ multiplex PCR, and its TCRdb copy is limited to in-frame clones, with some not included. The sample holds more than 50,000 clones, 75% to 85% seen once. These receptors' antigens are unknown. This material consisted of PBMCs, taken from a glioma patient whose treatment included an IDH1 peptide vaccine. These receptors were collected from a man aged 50 to 60 with glioma. Each CDR3 is given with its conserved first and last residue. A D gene is named only where the DNA matches it firmly. Size is stated for part of the rows, as once, few or many counts, or as a class when the clone is expanded.

cdr3_aa cdr3_nt j_call v_call d_call clone_size
CASRTTSTPNTEAFF TGTGCCAGCAGGACAACTAGTACACCGAACACTGAAGCTTTCTTT TRBJ1-1 TRBV6-5 - few
CASSLGAGESTDTQYF TGTGCCAGCAGCTTAGGGGCTGGGGAGTCCACAGATACGCAGTATTTT TRBJ2-3 TRBV7-9 - -
CASSELRGHTGELFF TGTGCCAGCAGTGAACTCAGGGGGCACACCGGGGAGCTGTTTTTT TRBJ2-2 TRBV2 TRBD1 -
CASSLQGGNYGYTF TGTGCCAGCAGCCTCCAAGGGGGGAACTATGGCTACACCTTC TRBJ1-2 TRBV7-8 - -
CASSHGVAYEQYF TGTGCCAGCAGTCACGGGGTAGCCTACGAGCAGTACTTC TRBJ2-7 TRBV6-1 - -
CASSSYGGYGYTF TGTGCTAGCAGCTCCTACGGGGGCTATGGCTACACCTTC TRBJ1-2 TRBV7-7 - few
CASSERGGPWDKGQFF TGTGCCAGCAGCGAACGGGGGGGGCCATGGGATAAGGGGCAGTTCTTC TRBJ2-1 TRBV6-1 TRBD2 -
CASRRDLVQETQYF TGTGCCAGCAGGAGGGACTTAGTACAAGAGACCCAGTACTTC TRBJ2-5 TRBV5-6 - -
CASSRDSEQYF TGTGCCAGCAGTCGGGACAGCGAGCAGTACTTC TRBJ2-7 TRBV6-1 TRBD1 -
CASSQTVSSYNEQFF TGTGCCAGCAGCCAGACAGTGAGCTCCTACAATGAGCAGTTCTTC TRBJ2-1 TRBV5-6 - once
CASSDSLYEQYF TGTGCCAGCAGTGACAGTCTCTACGAGCAGTACTTC TRBJ2-7 TRBV25-1 - -
CASSAGTSHRSEQFF TGTGCCAGCAGCGCCGGGACTAGCCATAGGAGTGAGCAGTTCTTC TRBJ2-1 TRBV9 TRBD2 -
CASSLYTLMNTEAFF TGTGCCAGCAGTTTATATACGTTGATGAACACTGAAGCTTTCTTT TRBJ1-1 TRBV28 - -
CASSLTETGEQYF TGTGCCAGCAGCTTGACAGAAACGGGCGAGCAGTACTTC TRBJ2-7 TRBV5-4 - once
CASTDYGNEKLFF TGTGCCAGCACCGACTACGGGAACGAAAAACTGTTTTTT TRBJ1-4 TRBV6-1 - -
CAMSGGAGETQYF TGTGCCATGAGCGGGGGGGCCGGAGAGACCCAGTACTTC TRBJ2-5 TRBV6-6 TRBD2 -
CASSEQTGGNTIYF TGTGCCAGCAGTGAACAGACGGGAGGAAACACCATATATTTT TRBJ1-3 TRBV6-5 - -
CASRLAGGSGTQYF TGTGCCAGCCGACTAGCGGGGGGTTCGGGGACCCAGTACTTC TRBJ2-5 TRBV25-1 TRBD2 -
CASSGRSGRTYEQFF TGCGCCAGCAGCGGAAGAAGCGGGAGGACATATGAGCAGTTCTTC TRBJ2-1 TRBV4-1 TRBD2 -
CASGPGGTTLHF TGTGCCAGCGGGCCAGGGGGGACTACCCTCCACTTT TRBJ1-6 TRBV2 TRBD1 few
CSAVTDTQYF TGCAGTGCCGTAACCGATACGCAGTATTTT TRBJ2-3 TRBV20-1 - -
CASSPPGRNSNQPQHF TGTGCCAGTAGTCCCCCCGGACGTAATAGCAATCAGCCCCAGCATTTT TRBJ1-5 TRBV19 - -
CASSLTGGAGTDTQYF TGTGCCAGCAGCCTTACAGGGGGCGCAGGCACAGATACGCAGTATTTT TRBJ2-3 TRBV28 TRBD1 -
CASSSYTEAFF TGTGCCAGCAGCTCGTACACTGAAGCTTTCTTT TRBJ1-1 TRBV5-4 - -
CASLKEIGYTF TGTGCCAGCCTAAAAGAGATTGGCTACACCTTC TRBJ1-2 TRBV6-6 - -
CASSEGGKADTQYF TGTGCCAGCAGTGAAGGGGGGAAGGCAGATACGCAGTATTTT TRBJ2-3 TRBV25-1 - -
CASTYQNGYEQYF TGTGCCAGCACCTATCAAAACGGATACGAGCAGTACTTC TRBJ2-7 TRBV27 - -
CASSFTGRSNAGANVLTF TGTGCCAGCAGCTTTACGGGACGCTCAAACGCTGGGGCCAACGTCCTGACTTTC TRBJ2-6 TRBV11-2 - -
CAWSVWGKETQYF TGTGCCTGGAGTGTCTGGGGAAAAGAGACCCAGTACTTC TRBJ2-5 TRBV30 - -
CASSTVAANYGYTF TGTGCCAGCAGTACCGTCGCTGCTAACTATGGCTACACCTTC TRBJ1-2 TRBV5-6 - -
CASKTGGFTDTQYF TGTGCCAGCAAGACAGGGGGATTCACAGATACGCAGTATTTT TRBJ2-3 TRBV6-8 TRBD1 once
CASSAGGGQKETQYF TGCGCCAGCAGCGCGGGGGGGGGACAGAAAGAGACCCAGTACTTC TRBJ2-5 TRBV5-1 TRBD2 -
CASSLGTGSTDTQYF TGTGCCAGCAGCTTAGGCACAGGCAGCACAGATACGCAGTATTTT TRBJ2-3 TRBV7-6 - -
CASGEGPSTQYF TGTGCCAGCGGCGAGGGCCCAAGTACCCAGTACTTC TRBJ2-5 TRBV7-6 - -
CASGRGNTDTQYF TGTGCCAGCGGGCGGGGGAACACAGATACGCAGTATTTT TRBJ2-3 TRBV9 TRBD2 -
CASSQDQIPLGRKLFF TGCGCCAGCAGCCAAGATCAAATTCCACTCGGCAGAAAACTGTTTTTT TRBJ1-4 TRBV4-1 - -
CASSWAGLIRSNEQFF TGTGCCAGCAGCTGGGCCGGGTTAATAAGATCCAATGAGCAGTTCTTC TRBJ2-1 TRBV5-8 - -
CASSPGTVRSPLHF TGTGCCAGCAGCCCTGGGACAGTGCGGTCACCCCTCCACTTT TRBJ1-6 TRBV7-8 TRBD1 -
CASSLGPSGKSFYEQYF TGTGCCAGCAGTTTAGGTCCTAGCGGGAAATCCTTCTACGAGCAGTACTTC TRBJ2-7 TRBV27 TRBD2 -
CATSNFGAGDPSADTQYF TGTGCCACCAGCAATTTCGGGGCAGGGGACCCTTCCGCAGATACGCAGTATTTT TRBJ2-3 TRBV15 - -
CASFRRGPDIQYF TGTGCCAGCTTCCGGCGGGGGCCAGACATTCAGTACTTC TRBJ2-4 TRBV5-5 - -
CASSYRATGELFF TGTGCCAGCAGTTACAGGGCCACCGGGGAGCTGTTTTTT TRBJ2-2 TRBV27 - once
CASSQGNTEAFF TGTGCCAGCAGCCAGGGGAACACTGAAGCTTTCTTT TRBJ1-1 TRBV6-1 - few
CASSDQGGVQFTEAFF TGTGCCAGCAGTGATCAGGGAGGGGTACAGTTCACTGAAGCTTTCTTT TRBJ1-1 TRBV6-1 - -
CAWSVQGQGGTIYF TGTGCCTGGAGTGTACAGGGACAGGGAGGCACCATATATTTT TRBJ1-3 TRBV30 TRBD1 few
CASSLPGAGANVLTF TGTGCCAGCAGCTTACCAGGGGCTGGGGCCAACGTCCTGACTTTC TRBJ2-6 TRBV7-2 - -
CASTVNRGRGYEQYF TGTGCCAGCACCGTAAACAGGGGACGGGGATACGAGCAGTACTTC TRBJ2-7 TRBV28 TRBD1 -
CASKTEETQYF TGTGCCAGCAAGACTGAAGAGACCCAGTACTTC TRBJ2-5 TRBV2 - -
CASSYRGRSGNTIYF TGTGCCAGCAGTTACAGGGGGCGGTCTGGAAACACCATATATTTT TRBJ1-3 TRBV6-5 TRBD1 once
CSVVRGGQADTQYF TGCAGCGTAGTAAGGGGGGGCCAGGCAGATACGCAGTATTTT TRBJ2-3 TRBV29-1 - few
CASSYYGTAPGQGYTF TGTGCCAGCAGTTACTATGGGACAGCTCCTGGACAAGGCTACACCTTC TRBJ1-2 TRBV6-5 TRBD1 -
CASSEAQWTSLYNEQFF TGTGCCAGCAGTGAAGCGCAGTGGACTAGCCTCTACAATGAGCAGTTCTTC TRBJ2-1 TRBV2 TRBD2 once
CASSLPDRYNYGYTF TGTGCCAGCAGCCTACCGGACAGGTACAACTATGGCTACACCTTC TRBJ1-2 TRBV11-1 TRBD1 -
CASAGPGQFF TGTGCCTCCGCCGGTCCCGGGCAGTTCTTC TRBJ2-1 TRBV2 - -